What follows are 11 T cell receptor beta chains derived from one specimen sequenced in a study of cytomegalovirus exposure and HLA in healthy donors. Use of 60 Vbeta and 13 Jbeta primers characterized the PCR. Method: immunoSEQ multiplex PCR; TCRdb's copy keeps in-frame clones and lacks some. The sample carries 190,000 or so clones, around 86% recorded once. Sequencing was carried out using PBMCs. Every receptor here comes from a man aged 45-60 years in good health and CMV-seronegative.

J is TRBJ1-6 and V is TRBV5-1; D is unclear. The CDR3 loop spans 17 amino acids. CDR1 is SGHRS and CDR2 is YFSETQ in the germline V gene. Trimming removed 3 bases at V and 0 bases at J, with 13 bases between. The CDR3 DNA reads TGCGCCAGCAGCTCGTCAGGCAGTAACTCCTATAATTCACCCCTCCACTTT. It encodes CASSSSGSNSYNSPLHF.

The J gene is TRBJ2-3, the V gene TRBV5-4, with 7 bases lining up with TRBD1. J was trimmed by 2 bases and V by 4 bases; bases with no gene match: 7. CDR1 is SGHNT and CDR2 is YYREEE in the germline V gene (reference sequence). This CDR3 contains 15 residues. The CDR3 DNA follows: TGTGCCAGCAGCCCAGAGGGACAGCCCACAGATACGCAGTATTTT. Its translation is CASSPEGQPTDTQYF.

This rearrangement joins TRBV19 to TRBJ2-7; 10 bases fit TRBD1. The CDR3 is 16 amino acids. CDR1 and CDR2 from the germline V gene are LNHDA and SQIVND (reference sequence). V trimming: 5 bases; J trimming: 0 bases; junction bases outside the gene matches: 7. The CDR3 region is CASSANRDRGSYEQYF. CDR3 DNA sequence: TGTGCCAGTAGTGCAAACCGGGACAGGGGCTCCTACGAGCAGTACTTC.

Only one count was recorded for this clone. The CDR3 coding sequence is TGCGCCAGCAGCTTGACAGGGGATAACATTCAGTACTTC. This encodes CASSLTGDNIQYF. V gene TRBV5-1 combines with J gene TRBJ2-4; TRBD1 matches at 7 bases. The CDR3 is made up of 13 amino acids. Looked up from germline, CDR1 is SGHRS and CDR2 is YFSETQ. Trimming took 1 base from V and 7 from J; bases not matched to a gene: 2.

The gene calls are TRBV28 and TRBJ2-1; perhaps TRBD2 as D (5 bases). This CDR3 region has 12 residues. Germline values: CDR1 MDHEN, CDR2 SYDVKM. V was shortened by 4 bases and J by 8 bases, with 9 bases between the two germline ends. The CDR3 DNA sequence: TGTGCCAGCAGTTATAGCGTACATGAGCAGTTCTTC. Translated, it gives CASSYSVHEQFF.

This clone has a single count. The CDR3 coding sequence is TGTGCCAGCAGTCCATCAGAAGCTGGGGCCAACGTCCTGACTTTC. Translated, it gives CASSPSEAGANVLTF. V and J are TRBV6-4 and TRBJ2-6; D ambiguous. V lost 5 bases and J 2 bases, leaving 10 bases between the germline ends. The CDR3 has 15 residues. The V gene's germline CDR1 is MRHNA and CDR2 SNTAGT.

This clone was counted only a few times. The rearrangement links TRBV4-3 to TRBJ1-5; D uncertain. The CDR3 has 15 amino acids. Trimming removed 0 bases at V and 6 bases at J, with 12 bases between. The germline V gene encodes CDR1 LGHNA and CDR2 YSLEER. The CDR3 bases are TGCGCCAGCAGCCAAGATCGGAGCGGTGGTCAGCCCCAGCATTTT. The encoded protein is CASSQDRSGGQPQHF.

The chain is built from TRBV18 and TRBJ1-3; TRBD1 agrees at 11 bases. CDR1 and CDR2 from the germline V gene are KGHSH and LQKENI. The CDR3 totals 19 residues. The ends lost 1 base at V and 0 bases at J; junction bases unmatched: 8. The CDR3 region has the DNA TGTGCCAGCTCACCACTTGGACAGGGGGCTTTAACCTCTGGAAACACCATATATTTT. Translating gives CASSPLGQGALTSGNTIYF.

The V and J genes are TRBV4-2 and TRBJ2-5, with 9 bases fitting TRBD2. The CDR3 is 15 amino acids. The germline CDR1 and CDR2 sequences are LGHNA and YNFKEQ. J was trimmed by 5 bases and V by 0 bases; bases with no gene match: 4. The CDR3 DNA sequence: TGTGCCAGCAGCCAAGAATTAGCGGGGGAGGAGACCCAGTACTTC. This codes for CASSQELAGEETQYF.

J is TRBJ2-1 and V is TRBV2, with TRBD2 matching 12 bases. V gave up 8 bases and J gave up 10 bases; unmatched junction bases: 3. This CDR3 spans 12 amino acids. Germline CDR1 and CDR2: SNHLY and FYNNEI. CDR3 DNA sequence: TGTGCCAGCGGACTAGCGGGGAGGGAGCAGTTCTTC. Its translation is CASGLAGREQFF.

The CDR3, as DNA: TGTGCCAGCAGCTTGCTAAACAGGGGGCAGGACGAGCAGTACTTC. Translation: CASSLLNRGQDEQYF. J is TRBJ2-7 and V is TRBV5-5, with 9 positions matching TRBD1. Germline CDR1 is SGHKS and CDR2 is YYEKEE (reference sequence). The CDR3 has 15 residues. Losses at the gene ends were 1 base for V and 5 bases for J; bases not matched to a gene: 7. The full variable domain, its missing parts supplied by reference TRBV5-5 and TRBJ2-7, is DAGVTQSPTHLIKTRGQQVTLRCSPISGHKSVSWYQQVLGQGPQFIFQYYEKEERGRGNFPDRFSARQFPNYSSELNVNALLLGDSALYLCASSLLNRGQDEQYFGPGTRLTVT.